One TCR beta chain is described in this entry. The source of the sample is a study of blood T cell repertoires in COVID-19. As for the study in general: Whether acute or convalescent, the COVID-19 samples came from the United States, Italy and Spain. Nucleic acid was either cDNA or gDNA, and it came from T cells, B-cell-depleted T cells, or PBMCs.

Original analysis: Nucleated cell number was recorded as an estimate derived from reference gene primer amplification. Some clones are missing from TCRdb's copy, which holds only in-frame ones; the method was immunoSEQ multiplex PCR. V, J and clone size reflect that table, while D and trimming were determined from the DNA. The sample consists of a few hundred thousand clones, approximately 86% of them appearing once. The CDR3 covers 12 residues. Germline-derived CDR1 and CDR2 are SQVTM and ANQGSEA. The V end lost 5 bases, the J end lost 0 bases, and 7 bases lay between the germline ends. The TCR comes from a man aged 60 to 69 with acute or convalescent COVID-19. The sample was peripheral blood. The rearrangement joins TRBV29-1 to TRBJ1-1; D might be TRBD1 (5 bases). The CDR3 region is CSVCRVNTEAFF. The CDR3 nucleotides read TGCAGCGTTTGCAGGGTGAACACTGAAGCTTTCTTT. The full variable domain, its missing parts supplied by reference TRBV29-1 and TRBJ1-1, is SAVISQKPSRDICQRGTSLTIQCQVDSQVTMMFWYRQQPGQSLTLIATANQGSEATYESGFVIDKFPISRPNLTFSTLTVSNMSPEDSSIYLCSVCRVNTEAFFGQGTRLTVV.